Given below is one TCR beta chain in context. The hyperthyroidism patients had all been newly diagnosed, and their disease duration was under 2 months. Their ages ranged from 18 to 65 years. Patients were excluded for uncontrolled infection, other autoimmune disease, pregnancy or lactation. This CDR3 contains 11 residues. CDR1 is DFQATT and CDR2 is SNEGSKA in the germline V gene (reference sequence). J lost 15 bases, V lost 7 bases, and 11 bases had no gene match. These data originate in a study of T cells in Graves' hyperthyroidism and ophthalmopathy. RNA transcripts yielded amplified TCR beta CDR3 regions. The HTBI primer set drove a first-round RT-PCR of the TCR CDR3. One entry per CDR3 protein results from TCRdb running MiXCR on the multiplex PCR reads. The repertoire consists of about 550,000 distinct CDR3 sequences, with under 25% occurring once and the leading ten covering approximately 26%.

The chain combines TRBV20-1 with TRBJ2-1; the match to TRBD2 covers 8 bases. The source is a man aged 18 to 30 with Graves' hyperthyroidism. Specimen: blood. The CDR3 sequence: CSGKRGSVLFF. Here the CDR3 DNA reads TGCAGTGGCAAGCGGGGGTCCGTTCTGTTCTTC.